This TCR beta chain was documented in a study of blood T cell repertoires in COVID-19. Study summary: The origin of the acute and convalescent COVID-19 samples was the United States, Italy and Spain. PBMCs, B-cell-depleted T cells, or T cells provided the cDNA or gDNA that made up the material.

In the original analysis: For nucleated cells, counts were estimated from reference gene primer amplification. Some clones are missing from TCRdb's copy, which holds only in-frame ones; the method was immunoSEQ multiplex PCR. The V and J calls and clone size are taken from that table; D and trimming were inferred from the DNA. The sample lists roughly 200,000 clones; more than 65% were seen once. J lost 1 base, V lost 4 bases, and 4 bases had no gene match. CDR1 is SGHRS, CDR2 YFSETQ, per germline. The CDR3 covers 16 residues. The specimen was peripheral blood. This clonotype was obtained from a woman of 80 years or more with acute or convalescent COVID-19. The rearrangement joins TRBV5-1 to TRBJ2-6; TRBD1 matches at 8 bases. The CDR3 DNA sequence: TGCGCCAGCAGCCCGAGGACAGGGTCTGGGGCCAACGTCCTGACTTTC. The encoded protein is CASSPRTGSGANVLTF.